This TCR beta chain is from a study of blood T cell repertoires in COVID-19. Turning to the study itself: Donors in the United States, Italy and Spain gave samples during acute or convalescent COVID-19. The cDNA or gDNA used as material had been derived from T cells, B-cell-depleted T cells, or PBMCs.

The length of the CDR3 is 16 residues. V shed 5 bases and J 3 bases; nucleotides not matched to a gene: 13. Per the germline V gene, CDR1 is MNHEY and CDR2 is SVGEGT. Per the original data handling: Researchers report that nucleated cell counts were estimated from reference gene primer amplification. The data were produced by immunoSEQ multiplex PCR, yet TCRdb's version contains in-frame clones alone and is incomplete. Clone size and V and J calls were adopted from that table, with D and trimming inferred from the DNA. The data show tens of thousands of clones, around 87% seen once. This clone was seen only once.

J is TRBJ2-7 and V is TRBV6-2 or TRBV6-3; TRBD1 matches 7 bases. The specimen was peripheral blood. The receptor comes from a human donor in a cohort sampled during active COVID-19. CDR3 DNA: TGTGCCAGCAGTCGGGACAGACCGACGTATTTCTACGAGCAGTACTTC. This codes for CASSRDRPTYFYEQYF.